Listed below are T cell receptor beta chains from one sample, sequenced in a study of T cell responses to AZD1222 COVID-19 vaccine. Method: immunoSEQ multiplex PCR; TCRdb's copy keeps in-frame clones and lacks some. Among tens of thousands of clones listed, approximately 90% were seen once. The source was peripheral blood, collected 28 days after the second AZD1222 dose. Every receptor here comes from an adult who received the AZD1222 COVID-19 vaccine. CDR3s include the opening cysteine and the closing phenylalanine or tryptophan. The D gene is left open where the match is weak. Clone size appears in some rows only: once, few, many, or a class for an expanded clone.

.	TRBJ2-1	.	TRBV5-6	CASSLRNEQFF	TGTGCCAGCAGCTTGCGCAATGAGCAGTTCTTC
.	TRBJ2-1	.	TRBV10-1	CASGRNEQFF	TGCGCCAGCGGTCGGAATGAGCAGTTCTTC
.	TRBJ1-1	.	TRBV7-9	CASSLEAVRGLMNTEAFF	TGTGCCAGCAGCTTAGAAGCAGTCAGGGGCTTAATGAACACTGAAGCTTTCTTT
.	TRBJ2-1	TRBD2	TRBV28	CASSSTSGSQEQFF	TGTGCCAGCAGTTCCACTAGCGGGAGCCAGGAGCAGTTCTTC
once	TRBJ2-7	TRBD1	TRBV7-6	CASSPGTAPYEQYF	TGTGCCAGCAGCCCGGGGACAGCCCCCTACGAGCAGTACTTC
.	TRBJ2-7	.	TRBV19	CASRSHRGGYEQYF	TGTGCCAGTAGGTCCCACCGAGGGGGCTACGAGCAGTACTTC
.	TRBJ2-7	TRBD1	TRBV7-9	CASSSDRGGQYF	TGTGCCAGCAGCTCAGACAGGGGCGGGCAGTACTTC
once	TRBJ1-4	.	TRBV10-3	CAISESRLDEKLFF	TGTGCCATCAGTGAGTCTCGCCTTGATGAAAAACTGTTTTTT
.	TRBJ1-2	.	TRBV18	CASSPPDNYGYTF	TGTGCCAGCTCACCCCCGGACAACTATGGCTACACCTTC
.	TRBJ1-2	.	TRBV6-5	CASRAGVGNGYGYTF	TGTGCCAGCAGGGCAGGGGTAGGGAATGGCTATGGCTACACCTTC
.	TRBJ2-2	.	TRBV23-1	CASYREGSGELFF	TGCGCCAGCTACAGGGAGGGGAGCGGGGAGCTGTTTTTT
.	TRBJ2-2	TRBD2	TRBV9	CASRGGTSGRRGHTGELFF	TGTGCCAGCAGGGGAGGGACTAGCGGGAGGCGGGGCCACACCGGGGAGCTGTTTTTT
once	TRBJ2-3	.	TRBV6-5	CASSSGTGDTDTQYF	TGTGCCAGCAGTTCCGGGACCGGAGACACAGATACGCAGTATTTT
.	TRBJ2-2	.	TRBV24-1	CATRQGGANTGELFF	TGTGCCACCAGGCAGGGAGGCGCGAACACCGGGGAGCTGTTTTTT
.	TRBJ1-1	.	TRBV7-2	CASSQTRNTEAFF	TGTGCCAGCAGCCAGACAAGGAACACTGAAGCTTTCTTT
.	TRBJ2-3	.	TRBV7-8	CASSAKGLTDTQYF	TGTGCCAGCAGCGCGAAAGGGCTCACAGATACGCAGTATTTT
.	TRBJ2-7	TRBD1	TRBV4-3	CASSQGQGSYEQYF	TGCGCCAGCAGCCAGGGACAGGGGTCCTACGAGCAGTACTTC
.	TRBJ1-4	.	TRBV19	CASSIVPIDSTNEKLFF	TGTGCCAGTAGTATAGTCCCCATCGATTCAACTAATGAAAAACTGTTTTTT